The 20 T cell receptor beta chains below all came from one sample that was sequenced in a study of blood T cell repertoires in COVID-19. The repertoire was sequenced with immunoSEQ multiplex PCR; TCRdb's copy has only in-frame clones and lacks some. The profile shows 250,000 to 350,000 clones, over 80% of them singletons. Material: peripheral blood. The receptors were sampled from a woman in her forties or fifties with active or convalescent COVID-19.

CDR3 protein: CASSLDGVFQPQHF. CDR3 coding DNA: TGTGCCAGCAGCCTAGACGGTGTGTTTCAGCCCCAGCATTTT. The rearrangement uses TRBV5-5 and TRBJ1-5; D call uncertain. V gave up 4 bases and J gave up 6 bases, with 14 bases separating them. Germline values: CDR1 SGHKS, CDR2 YYEKEE (reference sequence). The CDR3 has 14 residues.

This clone was seen ten or more times. V usage is TRBV7-2 and J usage is TRBJ2-3, with D possibly TRBD2 on 5 matching bases. This CDR3 comprises 15 residues. V gave up 2 bases and J gave up 4 bases, with 13 bases separating them. Germline CDR1 is SGHTA and CDR2 is FQGNSA. The CDR3 DNA reads TGTGCCAGCAGCTTAACTTCCGTCGGGGCAGATACGCAGTATTTT. The encoded protein is CASSLTSVGADTQYF. Based on the CDR3 plus reference TRBV7-2 and TRBJ2-3, the full variable domain is GAGVSQSPSNKVTEKGKDVELRCDPISGHTALYWYRQSLGQGLEFLIYFQGNSAPDKSGLPSDRFSAERTGGSVSTLTIQRTQQEDSAVYLCASSLTSVGADTQYFGPGTRLTVL.

The chain recombines TRBV5-1 with TRBJ2-3, with D possibly matching TRBD1 (5 bases). With 4 bases removed from V and 1 base from J, the gap between germline ends came to 10 bases. The CDR3 is 14 amino acids. Germline V gene lookup returns CDR1 SGHRS and CDR2 YFSETQ. For the CDR3, the DNA is TGCGCCAGCAGCCTGACAGTCCGCACAGATACGCAGTATTTT. This codes for CASSLTVRTDTQYF. Together with reference TRBV5-1 and TRBJ2-3, the CDR3 gives the full variable domain: KAGVTQTPRYLIKTRGQQVTLSCSPISGHRSVSWYQQTPGQGLQFLFEYFSETQRNKGNFPGRFSGRQFSNSRSEMNVSTLELGDSALYLCASSLTVRTDTQYFGPGTRLTVL.

V is TRBV6-2 or TRBV6-3 and J is TRBJ1-2, with D hard to call. The V gene lost 6 bases and the J gene lost 1 base, with 12 bases spanning the gap. The CDR3 sequence is 14 residues long. The V gene's germline CDR1 is MNHEY and CDR2 SVGEGT. The CDR3, as DNA: TGTGCCAGCAGCCAGGCGGGCGTTAACTATGGCTACACCTTC. Translating gives CASSQAGVNYGYTF.

This chain links TRBV14 with TRBJ1-1; 10 positions match TRBD1. The CDR3 totals 17 residues. The V gene end was trimmed by 0 bases and the J gene end by 5 bases; junction bases not matched to a gene: 9. Germline-derived CDR1 and CDR2 are SGHDN and FVKESK. DNA of the CDR3: TGTGCCAGCAGCCAAGATTTGGGGACAGGGGTGGTGACTGAAGCTTTCTTT. Its translation: CASSQDLGTGVVTEAFF.

The chain joins TRBV11-2 to TRBJ2-7, with a tentative D call TRBD2 (5 bases). This CDR3 is built from 15 residues. Trimming left V 4 bases short and J 3 bases short, with 16 bases between. Germline assignment: CDR1 SGHAT and CDR2 FQNNGV. The CDR3 loop is CASSSSSGRGYEQYF. DNA of the CDR3: TGTGCCAGCAGCTCTAGCTCTGGTCGAGGCTACGAGCAGTACTTC.

This chain links TRBV5-6 with TRBJ2-1, with 7 bases lining up with TRBD1. CDR1 and CDR2 (germline): SGHDT, YYEEEE. The trim removed 0 bases at V and 7 bases at J, leaving 4 bases unmatched. This CDR3 is built from 14 residues. The CDR3 is CASSLVGGRNEQFF. CDR3 nucleotides: TGTGCCAGCAGCTTGGTAGGGGGCCGGAATGAGCAGTTCTTC.

The chain couples TRBV6-5 to TRBJ1-6; 9 positions match TRBD1. The CDR3 is 16 amino acids. Unmatched junction bases numbered 9, after V lost 2 bases and J lost 10 bases. The germline V gene has CDR1 MNHEY and CDR2 SVGAGI. In DNA form, the CDR3 reads TGTGCCAGCAGTTACCGCCTGGGACAGGGTGACTCACCCCTCCACTTT. Its protein is CASSYRLGQGDSPLHF.

V usage is TRBV28 and J usage is TRBJ1-5; D is unclear. This CDR3 comprises 14 residues. Germline values: CDR1 MDHEN, CDR2 SYDVKM. Trimming removed 2 bases at V and 2 bases at J, with 7 bases between. CDR3 DNA sequence: TGTGCCAGCAGTTTAGGTTGGCGCAATCAGCCCCAGCATTTT. Its translation: CASSLGWRNQPQHF.

V is TRBV5-4 and J is TRBJ1-1; 9 bases align to TRBD1. This CDR3 spans 14 amino acids. The V gene end was trimmed by 4 bases and the J gene end by 4 bases; junction bases not matched to a gene: 5. In germline, CDR1 is SGHNT, CDR2 YYREEE (reference sequence). The CDR3, as DNA: TGTGCCAGCAGCCTGACAGGGGGGGGCACTGAAGCTTTCTTT. Its translation is CASSLTGGGTEAFF.

The genes are TRBV18 and TRBJ1-4; TRBD1 matches 7 bases. The CDR3 loop spans 16 amino acids. Trimming at V came to 5 bases and at J to 8 bases, leaving 14 bases not matched to a gene. Germline CDR1 KGHSH, CDR2 LQKENI. CDR3 DNA sequence: TGTGCCAGCTCATTTTTTGTGGACAGGAGAAACGAAAAACTGTTTTTT. This codes for CASSFFVDRRNEKLFF.

This chain joins TRBV10-1 and TRBJ2-7; 8 bases agree with TRBD2. Trimming removed 0 bases from V and 6 bases from J; junction bases left unmatched: 13. Germline V gives CDR1 WNHNN, CDR2 SYGVQD (reference sequence). The CDR3 runs 17 residues. For the CDR3, the DNA is TGCGCCAGCAGTGAGTCGAGTTCGGGACTAGGGCTACGCGAGCAGTACTTC. Its translation is CASSESSSGLGLREQYF.

This clone showed up just a few times. The rearrangement uses TRBV18 and TRBJ2-1; 9 nucleotides match TRBD1. V dropped 3 bases and J dropped 7; count of bases not matched to a gene: 10. The CDR3 covers 16 residues. Per germline, CDR1 KGHSH and CDR2 LQKENI. CDR3 amino acids: CASSPGQGPVRNEQFF. The CDR3 nucleotides read TGTGCCAGCTCACCGGGACAGGGACCGGTTCGTAATGAGCAGTTCTTC.

CDR3 nucleotides: TGTGCCAGCAGTTTTCTTACAAACAGGGTCGCATACGAGCAGTACTTC. Translating it yields CASSFLTNRVAYEQYF. The V call is TRBV28, the J call TRBJ2-7; D may be TRBD1 (6 bases). The V and J ends lost 3 bases and 4 bases respectively, with 19 bases between them. This CDR3 region has 16 residues. Germline V gene lookup returns CDR1 MDHEN and CDR2 SYDVKM.

This clone is a singleton in its sample. The rearrangement links TRBV10-3 to TRBJ2-5, with 7 bases matching TRBD2. The J segment lost 1 base and the V segment lost 0 bases, leaving 2 bases of the junction unmatched. This CDR3 has 15 amino acids. Germline V gives CDR1 ENHRY, CDR2 SYGVKD. The CDR3, as DNA: TGTGCCATCAGTGAGTCTAGCGGGCGCCAAGAGACCCAGTACTTC. Translation gives CAISESSGRQETQYF.

A single count supports this clone. The chain is built from TRBV5-1 and TRBJ1-4, with D possibly TRBD1 on 5 matching bases. The V gene's germline CDR1 is SGHRS and CDR2 YFSETQ. The V and J ends lost 4 bases and 5 bases respectively, with 15 bases between them. The CDR3 extends over 15 amino acids. CDR3 nucleotides: TGCGCCAGCAGCACTCAGGGAGGGGAAAATGAAAAACTGTTTTTT. This gives the protein CASSTQGGENEKLFF.

The chain carries TRBV5-6 and TRBJ2-1, with D possibly TRBD2 on 7 matching bases. The germline CDR1 and CDR2 sequences are SGHDT and YYEEEE. The CDR3 length is 16 residues. V gave up 1 base and J gave up 8 bases, with 19 bases separating them. CDR3 protein: CASSLIAGLGGDEQFF. The CDR3 DNA follows: TGTGCCAGCAGCTTGATAGCGGGCCTGGGGGGCGATGAGCAGTTCTTC.

The chain carries TRBV28 and TRBJ2-3; TRBD1 matches 10 bases. V lost 6 bases, J lost 5 bases, and 8 bases stayed unmatched. Germline values: CDR1 MDHEN, CDR2 SYDVKM. The CDR3 runs 15 residues. This CDR3 is CASRAGTGVGDTQYF. The CDR3 nucleotides read TGTGCCAGCAGAGCCGGGACAGGGGTTGGAGATACGCAGTATTTT.

The chain couples TRBV19 to TRBJ1-5, with 8 bases that match TRBD1. V gave up 7 bases and J gave up 6 bases; unmatched junction bases: 11. In germline, CDR1 is LNHDA, CDR2 SQIVND (reference sequence). CDR3 length: 15 residues. In DNA, the CDR3 is TGTGCCAGTATTCCCCCAGGGGGCGCAACTCAGCCCCAGCATTTT. Protein sequence: CASIPPGGATQPQHF.

The chain uses TRBV7-8 and TRBJ1-4; the match to TRBD1 covers 9 bases. CDR3 length equals 17 residues. Unmatched junction bases numbered 4, after V lost 2 bases and J lost 0 bases. CDR1 and CDR2 from the germline V gene are SGHVS and FQNEAQ. The CDR3 coding sequence is TGTGCCAGCAGCTTAAGGGACAGGGCTGCAACTAATGAAAAACTGTTTTTT. Residues: CASSLRDRAATNEKLFF.